The rows below give T cell receptor beta chains drawn from one sample of a study of T cells in localized non-small cell lung cancer. Some clones are missing from TCRdb's copy, which holds only in-frame ones; the method was immunoSEQ multiplex PCR. This table has 1,200 to 1,500 clones, 20% to 25% appearing once. Material: lung tumor tissue, obtained before any cancer treatment. The receptors shown here come from a male donor older than 55 with stage I squamous cell lung carcinoma. Both conserved end residues are part of each CDR3. The D gene is left open where the match is weak. Rows may omit the clone size; those that give it use once, few, many or a size class.

j_call clone_size d_call v_call cdr3_aa cdr3_nt
TRBJ1-5 few . TRBV25-1 CASSEPGNLQPQHF TGTGCCAGCAGTGAACCCGGCAACTTACAGCCCCAGCATTTT
TRBJ2-1 . TRBD2 TRBV11-3 CASRPNPSGLNEQFF TGTGCCAGCAGACCTAATCCTAGCGGTCTCAATGAGCAGTTCTTC
TRBJ1-4 . . TRBV25-1 CASSESVGATNEKLFF TGTGCCAGCAGTGAATCTGTCGGTGCAACTAATGAAAAACTGTTTTTT
TRBJ1-1 . TRBD1 TRBV5-1 CASSLGQGAVEAFF TGCGCCAGCAGCTTGGGGCAGGGGGCCGTTGAAGCTTTCTTT
TRBJ1-1 medium-sized . TRBV11-3 CASSSRLSQNTEAFF TGTGCCAGCAGCTCCAGACTCTCCCAGAACACTGAAGCTTTCTTT
TRBJ2-1 . TRBD1 TRBV19 CASNPGTGKDNEQFF TGTGCCAGTAACCCAGGGACAGGGAAAGACAATGAGCAGTTCTTC
TRBJ2-2 once . TRBV5-1 CASSLESYTGELFF TGCGCCAGCAGCTTGGAGTCATACACCGGGGAGCTGTTTTTT
TRBJ2-1 large . TRBV9 CASSSLQASRGDEQFF TGTGCCAGCAGCTCCCTACAAGCTAGCAGGGGCGATGAGCAGTTCTTC
TRBJ2-2 . . TRBV11-3 CASSLDGGNTGELFF TGTGCCAGCAGCTTAGACGGAGGGAACACCGGGGAGCTGTTTTTT
TRBJ2-1 few TRBD1 TRBV6-8 CASSPGQGSYNEQFF TGTGCCAGCAGTCCAGGACAGGGAAGCTACAATGAGCAGTTCTTC
TRBJ2-1 few . TRBV6-8 CASRDGTSTYNEQFF TGTGCCAGCCGTGATGGGACTTCAACTTACAATGAGCAGTTCTTC
TRBJ1-2 . . TRBV9 CASSPSGRGYTF TGTGCCAGCAGCCCCTCGGGACGTGGCTACACCTTC
TRBJ2-3 . . TRBV7-6 CASSRGVVLTDTQYF TGTGCCAGCAGCCGGGGAGTGGTTCTCACAGATACGCAGTATTTT
TRBJ2-1 . TRBD2 TRBV6-8 CASSTDLAGGRNEQFF TGTGCCAGCAGTACCGATCTAGCGGGAGGGCGGAATGAGCAGTTCTTC
TRBJ1-5 few TRBD1 TRBV19 CASSTQGADQPQHF TGTGCCAGTAGTACCCAGGGGGCCGATCAGCCCCAGCATTTT
TRBJ2-2 . . TRBV1 CASSQGSGTNTGELFF TGCGCCAGCAGCCAAGGTAGCGGGACGAACACCGGGGAGCTGTTTTTT
TRBJ1-1 few . TRBV11-3 CASSLQGVDTEAFF TGTGCCAGCAGCCTACAGGGAGTGGACACTGAAGCTTTCTTT
TRBJ2-1 medium-sized . TRBV11-3 CASSLQTDLDRNEQFF TGTGCCAGCAGCCTCCAGACAGACCTAGATAGGAATGAGCAGTTCTTC
TRBJ1-3 . TRBD1 TRBV29-1 CSGKSRGSGNTIYF TGCAGTGGCAAAAGCAGGGGGTCTGGAAACACCATATATTTT
TRBJ2-2 few . TRBV28 CASSLRQNTGELFF TGTGCCAGCAGTTTAAGGCAGAACACCGGGGAGCTGTTTTTT
TRBJ2-1 medium-sized . TRBV9 CASNDLIDVREQFF TGTGCCAGCAATGACCTCATAGACGTCCGTGAGCAGTTCTTC
TRBJ2-1 large . TRBV11-3 CASSLGQPGYEQFF TGTGCCAGCAGCTTAGGACAGCCTGGTTATGAGCAGTTCTTC
TRBJ2-1 . TRBD1 TRBV6-8 CASTSVQGAGGEQFF TGTGCCAGCACCTCCGTACAGGGGGCTGGGGGTGAGCAGTTCTTC